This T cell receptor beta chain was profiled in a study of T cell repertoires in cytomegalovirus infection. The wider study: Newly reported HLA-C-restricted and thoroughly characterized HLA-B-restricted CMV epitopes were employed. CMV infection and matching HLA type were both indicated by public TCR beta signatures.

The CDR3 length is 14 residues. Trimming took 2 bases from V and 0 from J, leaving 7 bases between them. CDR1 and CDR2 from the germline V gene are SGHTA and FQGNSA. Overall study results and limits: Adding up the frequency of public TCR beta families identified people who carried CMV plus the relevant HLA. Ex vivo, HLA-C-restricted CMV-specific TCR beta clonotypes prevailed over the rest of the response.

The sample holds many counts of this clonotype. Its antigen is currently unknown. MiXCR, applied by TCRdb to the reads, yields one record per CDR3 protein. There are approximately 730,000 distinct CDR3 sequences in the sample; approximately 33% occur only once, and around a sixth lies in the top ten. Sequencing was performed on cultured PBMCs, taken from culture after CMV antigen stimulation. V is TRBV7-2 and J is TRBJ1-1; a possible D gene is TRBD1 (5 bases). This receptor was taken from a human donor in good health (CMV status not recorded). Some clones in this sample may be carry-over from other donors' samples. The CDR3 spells CASSLRGVNTEAFF. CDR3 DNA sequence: TGTGCCAGCAGCTTACGGGGGGTGAACACTGAAGCTTTCTTT.